A selection of T cell receptor beta chains follows, all from one sample in a study of early T cells in non-severe SARS-CoV-2 infection. TCRdb re-called the 5' RACE reads with MiXCR, one entry per CDR3 protein. Of 65,000 to 75,000 distinct CDR3 sequences in the sample, 3.5% to 6% were seen once. Sequences were derived from whole blood, sampled at baseline. The source is an adult who was a healthcare worker with PCR-confirmed SARS-CoV-2 infection or an uninfected control (not recorded which). The donor label of this sample is uncertain. Both conserved end residues are part of each CDR3. The size field is filled for only some rows; it gives once, few, many or a size class.

j_call clone_size v_call cdr3_aa
TRBJ2-5 few TRBV30 CAWNPGGETQYF
TRBJ2-1 many TRBV11-2 CASSLDPFESEQFF
TRBJ2-3 many TRBV30 CAWSVLGTGHTDTQYF
TRBJ2-5 . TRBV9 CASSERGRIETQYF
TRBJ2-1 many TRBV4-2 CASSRVGTTTANEQFF
TRBJ2-5 many TRBV5-1 CASSRGIGEKETQYF
TRBJ2-5 many TRBV5-6 CASSSHQETQYF
TRBJ1-5 many TRBV7-2 CASSLDGSNQPQHF
TRBJ1-1 many TRBV12-3/TRBV12-4 CASSSRGMNTEAFF
TRBJ2-5 many TRBV12-3/TRBV12-4 CASSLRASGQETQYF
TRBJ2-1 many TRBV20-1 CSAQTPATSYNEQFF
TRBJ2-7 . TRBV7-2 CASGGAPLEYEQYF
TRBJ1-6 many TRBV9 CASSVRGSEPLHYNSPLHF
TRBJ1-4 many TRBV7-2 CASSFQGWGEKLFF
TRBJ2-1 . TRBV24-1 CATSDSREGYEQFF
TRBJ1-5 few TRBV6-5 CASSLQGGQPQHF
TRBJ1-5 many TRBV12-3/TRBV12-4 CASSLEGSGGGQPQHF
TRBJ1-2 many TRBV20-1 CSARVGESNYGYTF
TRBJ2-4 . TRBV28 CASGTGLAKNIQYF
TRBJ2-5 . TRBV2 CASGQETQYF
TRBJ2-7 . TRBV20-1 CSAPRGQGGHEQYF
TRBJ2-2 few TRBV10-3 CAISEARLAAGELFF
TRBJ1-1 many TRBV20-1 CSARGPNTEAFF
TRBJ2-6 many TRBV5-6 CASSFPSGANVLTF
TRBJ1-2 many TRBV28 CASSLTGQTNYGYTF
TRBJ1-1 many TRBV20-1 CSARDGQLNTEAFF
TRBJ2-1 few TRBV29-1 CSVEDPLIATYNEQFF
TRBJ2-4 . TRBV6-8 CASSYKGDREFPREKNIQYF
TRBJ1-4 many TRBV27 CASSSPGTGNEKLFF
TRBJ2-5 many TRBV11-2 CASSSGTVQQETQYF
TRBJ2-4 few TRBV11-3 CASSLRIMRNIQYF
TRBJ1-2 many TRBV7-6 CASSLAAGVGYTF
TRBJ2-1 many TRBV7-3 CASSLKGLPGGARNEQFF
TRBJ1-1 many TRBV5-4 CASSWSTGTGEAFF
TRBJ1-1 many TRBV6-2/TRBV6-3 CASSYSRLLTEAFF
TRBJ1-2 few TRBV5-4 CASSQAPGVPGRGYTF
TRBJ2-1 many TRBV12-3/TRBV12-4 CASSLTGGSYNEQFF
TRBJ2-1 few TRBV20-1 CSARDLNSGYNEQFF
TRBJ1-4 . TRBV28 CASSPPEGLILGEKLFF
TRBJ2-3 many TRBV20-1 CSAGLLDTQYF
TRBJ2-7 few TRBV11-2 CASSSHRAYEQYF
TRBJ1-5 . TRBV6-4 CASSDRPNQPQHF